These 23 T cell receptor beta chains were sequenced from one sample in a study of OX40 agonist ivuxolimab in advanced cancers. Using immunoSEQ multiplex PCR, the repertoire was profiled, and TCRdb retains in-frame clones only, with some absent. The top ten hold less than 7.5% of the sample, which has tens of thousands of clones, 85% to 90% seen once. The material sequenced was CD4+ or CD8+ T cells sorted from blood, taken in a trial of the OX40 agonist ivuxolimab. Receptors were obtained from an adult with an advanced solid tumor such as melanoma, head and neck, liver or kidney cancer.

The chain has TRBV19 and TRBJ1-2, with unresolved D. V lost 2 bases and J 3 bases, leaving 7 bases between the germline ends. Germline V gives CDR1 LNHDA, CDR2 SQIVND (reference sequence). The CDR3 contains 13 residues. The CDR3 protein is CASSIQEDYGYTF. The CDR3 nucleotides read TGTGCCAGTAGTATACAAGAGGACTATGGCTACACCTTC.

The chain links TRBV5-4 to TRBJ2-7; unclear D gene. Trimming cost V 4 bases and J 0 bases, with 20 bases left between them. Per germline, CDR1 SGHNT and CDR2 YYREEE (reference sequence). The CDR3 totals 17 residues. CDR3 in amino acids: CASSGPGYPGSSYEQYF. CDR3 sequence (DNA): TGTGCCAGCAGCGGGCCTGGGTATCCTGGAAGCTCCTACGAGCAGTACTTC. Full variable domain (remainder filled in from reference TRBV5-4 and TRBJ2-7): ETGVTQSPTHLIKTRGQQVTLRCSSQSGHNTVSWYQQALGQGPQFIFQYYREEENGRGNFPPRFSGLQFPNYSSELNVNALELDDSALYLCASSGPGYPGSSYEQYFGPGTRLTVT.

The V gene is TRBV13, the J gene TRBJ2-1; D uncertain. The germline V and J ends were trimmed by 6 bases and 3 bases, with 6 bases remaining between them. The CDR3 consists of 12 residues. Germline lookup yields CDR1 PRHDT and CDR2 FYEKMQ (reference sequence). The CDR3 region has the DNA TGTGCCAGCAGTCCCAACTACAATGAGCAGTTCTTC. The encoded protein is CASSPNYNEQFF.

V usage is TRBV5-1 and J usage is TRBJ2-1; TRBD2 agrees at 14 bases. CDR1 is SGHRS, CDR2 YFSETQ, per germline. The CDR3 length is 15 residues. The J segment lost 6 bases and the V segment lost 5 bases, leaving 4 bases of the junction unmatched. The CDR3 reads CASSSTSGRANEQFF. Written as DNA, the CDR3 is TGCGCCAGCAGTTCGACTAGCGGGAGGGCCAATGAGCAGTTCTTC.

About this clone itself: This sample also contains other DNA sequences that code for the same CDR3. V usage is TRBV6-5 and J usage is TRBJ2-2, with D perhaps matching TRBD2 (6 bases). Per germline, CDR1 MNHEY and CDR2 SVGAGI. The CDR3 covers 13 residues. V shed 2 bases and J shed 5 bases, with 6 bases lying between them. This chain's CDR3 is CASSYAGTGELFF. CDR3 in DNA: TGTGCCAGCAGTTACGCGGGGACCGGGGAGCTGTTTTTT.

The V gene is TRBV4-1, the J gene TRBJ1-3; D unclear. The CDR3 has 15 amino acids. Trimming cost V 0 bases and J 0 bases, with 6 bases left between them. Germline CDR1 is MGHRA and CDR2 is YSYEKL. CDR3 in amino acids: CASSQDLSSGNTIYF. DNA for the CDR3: TGCGCCAGCAGCCAAGATTTAAGCTCTGGAAACACCATATATTTT.

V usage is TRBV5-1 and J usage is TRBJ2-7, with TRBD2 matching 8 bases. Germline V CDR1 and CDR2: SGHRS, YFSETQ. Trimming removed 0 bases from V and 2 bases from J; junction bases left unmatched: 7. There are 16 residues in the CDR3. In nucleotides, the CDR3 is TGCGCCAGCAGCTTGGCCCCTGCGGGAGGTACCTACGAGCAGTACTTC. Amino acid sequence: CASSLAPAGGTYEQYF. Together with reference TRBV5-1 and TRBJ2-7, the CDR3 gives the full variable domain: KAGVTQTPRYLIKTRGQQVTLSCSPISGHRSVSWYQQTPGQGLQFLFEYFSETQRNKGNFPGRFSGRQFSNSRSEMNVSTLELGDSALYLCASSLAPAGGTYEQYFGPGTRLTVT.

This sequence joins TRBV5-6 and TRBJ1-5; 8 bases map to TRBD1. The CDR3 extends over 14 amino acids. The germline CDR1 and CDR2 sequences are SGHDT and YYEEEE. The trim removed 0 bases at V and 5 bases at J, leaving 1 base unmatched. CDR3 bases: TGTGCCAGCAGCTTGGGGACAGGGCATCAGCCCCAGCATTTT. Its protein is CASSLGTGHQPQHF.

CDR3 region: CASSSPSRGTYEQYF. In DNA form, the CDR3 reads TGTGCCAGCAGCTCCCCCTCGAGGGGAACCTACGAGCAGTACTTC. This sequence joins TRBV7-2 and TRBJ2-7; TRBD1 or TRBD2 may be the D gene (5 bases each). Looked up from germline, CDR1 is SGHTA and CDR2 is FQGNSA. The CDR3 consists of 15 residues. The ends were cut back, 4 bases at V and 2 bases at J, with 15 bases in the middle.

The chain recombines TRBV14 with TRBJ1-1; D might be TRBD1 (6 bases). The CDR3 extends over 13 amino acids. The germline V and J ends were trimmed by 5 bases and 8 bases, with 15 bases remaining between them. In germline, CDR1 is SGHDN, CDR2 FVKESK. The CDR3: CASSALGGLEAFF. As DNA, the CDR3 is TGTGCCAGCAGCGCACTCGGGGGGCTGGAAGCTTTCTTT.

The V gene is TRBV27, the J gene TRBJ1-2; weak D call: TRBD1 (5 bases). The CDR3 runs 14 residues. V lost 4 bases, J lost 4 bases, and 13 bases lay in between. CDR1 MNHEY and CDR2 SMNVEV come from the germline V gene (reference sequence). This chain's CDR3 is CASSYGRAVYGYTF. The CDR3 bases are TGTGCCAGCAGTTACGGCAGGGCTGTCTATGGCTACACCTTC.

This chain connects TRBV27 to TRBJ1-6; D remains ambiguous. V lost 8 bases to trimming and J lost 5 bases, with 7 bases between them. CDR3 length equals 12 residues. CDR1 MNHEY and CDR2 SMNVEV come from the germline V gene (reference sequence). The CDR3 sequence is CASGSHNSPLHF. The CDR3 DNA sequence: TGTGCCAGCGGGTCCCATAATTCACCCCTCCACTTT.

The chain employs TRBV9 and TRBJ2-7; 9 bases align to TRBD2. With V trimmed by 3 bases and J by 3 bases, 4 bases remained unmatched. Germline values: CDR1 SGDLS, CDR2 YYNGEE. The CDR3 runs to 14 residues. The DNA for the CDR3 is TGTGCCAGCAGCGGTAGCGGGGGATTCTACGAGCAGTACTTC. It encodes CASSGSGGFYEQYF.

The CDR3 here is CAIGHRGREETQYF. In nucleotides, the CDR3 is TGTGCCATCGGGCACAGGGGGCGCGAAGAGACCCAGTACTTC. V usage is TRBV28 and J usage is TRBJ2-5; TRBD1 aligns across 9 bases. Germline V gives CDR1 MDHEN, CDR2 SYDVKM. There are 14 residues in the CDR3. After removal of 10 bases from V and 3 bases from J, the junction contained 9 bases not matched to a gene.

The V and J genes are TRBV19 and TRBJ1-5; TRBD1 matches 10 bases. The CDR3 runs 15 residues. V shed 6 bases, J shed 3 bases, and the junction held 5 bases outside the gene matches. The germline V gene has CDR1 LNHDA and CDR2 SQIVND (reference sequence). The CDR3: CASRTGTGANQPQHF. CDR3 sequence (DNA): TGTGCCAGTAGAACCGGGACAGGGGCCAATCAGCCCCAGCATTTT.

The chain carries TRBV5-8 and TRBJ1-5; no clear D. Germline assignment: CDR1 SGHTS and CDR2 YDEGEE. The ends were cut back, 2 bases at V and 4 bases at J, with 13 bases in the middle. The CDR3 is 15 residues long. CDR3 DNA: TGTGCCAGCAGCTTCCGAGGGAACTTGAATCAGCCCCAGCATTTT. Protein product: CASSFRGNLNQPQHF.

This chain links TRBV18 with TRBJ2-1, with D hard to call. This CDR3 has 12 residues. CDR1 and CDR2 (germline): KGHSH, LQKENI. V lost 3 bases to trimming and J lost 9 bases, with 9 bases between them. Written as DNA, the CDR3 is TGTGCCAGCTCACCTACCTACGGTGAGCAGTTCTTC. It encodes CASSPTYGEQFF.

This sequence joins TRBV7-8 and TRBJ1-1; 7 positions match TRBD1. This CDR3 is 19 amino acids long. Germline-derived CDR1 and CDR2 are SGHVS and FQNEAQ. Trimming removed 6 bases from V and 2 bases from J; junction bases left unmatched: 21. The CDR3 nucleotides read TGTGCCAGCAGTCACAGGGGAGAGTTGAACCGACCAATTAACACTGAAGCTTTCTTT. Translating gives CASSHRGELNRPINTEAFF.

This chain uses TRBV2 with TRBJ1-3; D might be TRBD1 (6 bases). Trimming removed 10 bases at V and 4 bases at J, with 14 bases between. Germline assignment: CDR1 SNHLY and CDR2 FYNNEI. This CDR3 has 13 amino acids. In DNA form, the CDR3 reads TGTGCCACTCTCGGGGGCGGAGGAAACACCATATATTTT. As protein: CATLGGGGNTIYF.

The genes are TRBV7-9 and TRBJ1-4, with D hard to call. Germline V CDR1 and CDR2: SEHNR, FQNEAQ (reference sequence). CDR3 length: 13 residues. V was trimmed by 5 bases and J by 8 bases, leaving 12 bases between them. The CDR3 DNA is TGTGCCAGCAGCCTGGGAAGGACCGAAAAACTGTTTTTT. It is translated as CASSLGRTEKLFF.

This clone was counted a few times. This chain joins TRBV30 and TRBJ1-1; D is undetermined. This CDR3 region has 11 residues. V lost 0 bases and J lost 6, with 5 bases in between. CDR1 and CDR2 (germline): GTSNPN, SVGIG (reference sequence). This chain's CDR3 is CAWSVSSEAFF. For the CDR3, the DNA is TGTGCCTGGAGTGTATCCTCTGAAGCTTTCTTT. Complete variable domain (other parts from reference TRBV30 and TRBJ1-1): SQTIHQWPATLVQPVGSPLSLECTVEGTSNPNLYWYRQAAGRGLQLLFYSVGIGQISSEVPQNLSASRPQDRQFILSSKKLLLSDSGFYLCAWSVSSEAFFGQGTRLTVV.

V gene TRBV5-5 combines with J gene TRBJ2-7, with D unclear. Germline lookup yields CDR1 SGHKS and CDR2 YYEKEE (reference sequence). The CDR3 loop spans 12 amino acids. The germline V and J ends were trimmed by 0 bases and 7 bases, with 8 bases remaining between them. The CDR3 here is CASSLVGFEQYF. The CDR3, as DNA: TGTGCCAGCAGCTTGGTTGGGTTTGAGCAGTACTTC.

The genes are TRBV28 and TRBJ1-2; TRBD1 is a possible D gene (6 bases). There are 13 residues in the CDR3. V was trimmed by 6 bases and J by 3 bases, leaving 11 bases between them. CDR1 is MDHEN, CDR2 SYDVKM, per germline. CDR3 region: CASSLDRYYGYTF. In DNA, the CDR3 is TGTGCCAGCAGCCTGGACAGATACTATGGCTACACCTTC.